The 20 T cell receptor beta chains in this list originate from one sample, sequenced in a study of blood T cell repertoires in COVID-19. The table came from immunoSEQ multiplex PCR; TCRdb's copy has only in-frame clones and leaves some out. Among 200,000 to 250,000 clones listed, roughly 85% were seen once. The source material was peripheral blood. The receptors were gathered from a man aged 45-65 years who had recovered from COVID-19.

This clone appeared once. In DNA form, the CDR3 reads TGTGCCAGCAGTTCGGGACTCAGAGTGTTCTTC. This encodes CASSSGLRVFF. The rearrangement uses TRBV28 and TRBJ2-1; D is perhaps TRBD2 (6 bases). The germline V and J ends were trimmed by 4 bases and 15 bases, with 13 bases remaining between them. The germline V gene encodes CDR1 MDHEN and CDR2 SYDVKM. The CDR3 extends over 11 amino acids.

This clone was seen a few times. The CDR3 nucleotides read TGCGCCAGCAGCTTGTCCCTGCGGCAGGGGAACACTGAAGCTTTCTTT. Translated, it gives CASSLSLRQGNTEAFF. J is TRBJ1-1 and V is TRBV5-1; perhaps TRBD1 as D (5 bases). Trimming removed 1 base at V and 1 base at J, with 14 bases between. CDR1 SGHRS and CDR2 YFSETQ come from the germline V gene. CDR3 length equals 16 residues.

The chain recombines TRBV28 with TRBJ1-5, with TRBD1 matching 7 bases. CDR3 length: 15 residues. In germline, CDR1 is MDHEN, CDR2 SYDVKM. J was trimmed by 4 bases and V by 1 base; bases with no gene match: 4. The CDR3 loop is CASSLSGQLNQPQHF. DNA for the CDR3: TGTGCCAGCAGTTTATCGGGACAGCTAAATCAGCCCCAGCATTTT.

This clone was seen only once. V gene TRBV19 combines with J gene TRBJ2-1; TRBD2 aligns across 13 bases. CDR3 length: 15 amino acids. V trimming: 4 bases; J trimming: 8 bases; junction bases outside the gene matches: 5. Germline loops: CDR1 LNHDA, CDR2 SQIVND (reference sequence). The CDR3, as DNA: TGTGCCAGTAGTAAGTGGACTAGCGGGAGTGATGAGCAGTTCTTC. Amino acid sequence: CASSKWTSGSDEQFF.

The rearrangement joins TRBV7-9 to TRBJ2-1, with 10 bases matching TRBD2. The V and J ends lost 5 bases and 4 bases, in that order; junction bases with no gene match: 5. The CDR3 totals 15 residues. Per the germline V gene, CDR1 is SEHNR and CDR2 is FQNEAQ (reference sequence). The CDR3 is CASSNSGRLYNEQFF. The CDR3 coding sequence is TGTGCCAGCAGCAATAGCGGGAGGTTATACAATGAGCAGTTCTTC.

This sequence joins TRBV28 and TRBJ2-1, with 7 nucleotides matching TRBD2. The V and J ends lost 8 bases and 8 bases, in that order; junction bases with no gene match: 18. Germline lookup yields CDR1 MDHEN and CDR2 SYDVKM. The CDR3 consists of 16 residues. The CDR3 is CASGSSGLRRADEQFF. The CDR3 nucleotides read TGTGCCAGCGGCTCTAGCGGATTGAGGCGAGCCGATGAGCAGTTCTTC.

The chain joins TRBV5-4 to TRBJ2-3; D perhaps matches TRBD2 (6 bases). There are 15 residues in the CDR3. The V end lost 1 base, the J end lost 0 bases, and 9 bases lay between the germline ends. Per germline, CDR1 SGHNT and CDR2 YYREEE (reference sequence). As DNA, the CDR3 is TGTGCCAGCAGCTTGAGGAGGGCTAGCACAGATACGCAGTATTTT. Protein: CASSLRRASTDTQYF.

Worth noting for this clone: Other nucleotide sequences in the sample specify the same CDR3. The CDR3 region has the DNA TGCAGCGTTGGTGACAGTTCCTACAATGAGCAGTTCTTC. Translated: CSVGDSSYNEQFF. The chain is built from TRBV29-1 and TRBJ2-1, with a possible D match to TRBD1 (5 bases). This CDR3 region has 13 residues. Germline V gene lookup returns CDR1 SQVTM and CDR2 ANQGSEA. Trimming left V 4 bases short and J 1 base short, with 8 bases between.

CDR3 region: CASSHSRTGQHANTGELFF. The DNA of the CDR3 is TGCGCCAGCAGTCATTCTCGGACAGGGCAACATGCGAACACCGGGGAGCTGTTTTTT. The chain is built from TRBV23-1 and TRBJ2-2, with 8 bases fitting TRBD1. TRBV23-1 is an ORF, and what it does is uncertain. The CDR3 length is 19 residues. The trim removed 3 bases at V and 0 bases at J, leaving 12 bases unmatched.

V gene TRBV12-3 or TRBV12-4 combines with J gene TRBJ1-4; D call uncertain. Trimming removed 9 bases at V and 14 bases at J, with 22 bases between. This CDR3 comprises 13 residues. Here the CDR3 DNA reads TGTGCCAGTAAAGACACGCCGTGGTCTCGGCTGTTTTTT. Encoded protein: CASKDTPWSRLFF.

The CDR3: CASSSGGFVGNTEAFF. The CDR3 DNA follows: TGTGCCAGCAGTTCGGGGGGGTTCGTCGGGAACACTGAAGCTTTCTTT. The genes are TRBV28 and TRBJ1-1; tentatively, D is TRBD1 (5 bases). Trimming cost V 4 bases and J 1 base, with 16 bases left between them. The CDR3 covers 16 residues. Germline V gene sequence: CDR1 MDHEN, CDR2 SYDVKM.

For this clone: An end of the junction differs from the germline gene, which may be a read error. This chain links TRBV14 with TRBJ1-2; D might be TRBD1 (6 bases). The length of the CDR3 is 12 residues. Germline values: CDR1 SGHDN, CDR2 FVKESK. CDR3 in amino acids: CASSQVTGPRAF. In nucleotides, the CDR3 is TGTGCCAGCAGCCAAGTAACAGGGCCCCGAGCCTTC.

V usage is TRBV19 and J usage is TRBJ1-5; 9 bases agree with TRBD1. V lost 5 bases, J lost 1 base, and 9 bases stayed unmatched. Germline V gene sequence: CDR1 LNHDA, CDR2 SQIVND (reference sequence). The CDR3 contains 17 residues. This CDR3 reads CASSAGQGLASNQPQHF. The CDR3 region has the DNA TGTGCCAGTAGTGCGGGACAGGGCCTGGCGAGCAATCAGCCCCAGCATTTT.

This chain joins TRBV3-1 (or the pseudogene TRBV3-2) and TRBJ1-6, with unresolved D. Between the trimmed V and J ends, which lost 8 bases and 5 bases, there was a span of 7 bases. The CDR3 loop spans 12 amino acids. Germline CDR1 reads LGHDT; CDR2 reads YNNKEL (reference sequence). CDR3 amino acids: CASQQDNSPLHF. The CDR3 region has the DNA TGTGCCAGCCAGCAGGATAATTCACCCCTCCACTTT.

The chain joins TRBV4-2 to TRBJ2-1; TRBD2 agrees at 12 bases. Per the germline V gene, CDR1 is LGHNA and CDR2 is YNFKEQ. The CDR3 totals 21 residues. V lost 3 bases to trimming and J lost 5 bases; unmatched junction nucleotides: 20. The DNA for the CDR3 is TGTGCCAGCAGCCACCCCAAGGGGTCGACTAGCGGGAGATCGCCTAACAATGAGCAGTTCTTC. This gives the protein CASSHPKGSTSGRSPNNEQFF.

The CDR3 is CASSFTPPRAGGNPPRYEQYF. For the CDR3, the DNA is TGTGCCAGCAGTTTTACTCCCCCGCGGGCGGGAGGGAATCCACCCAGGTACGAGCAGTACTTC. This chain connects TRBV27 to TRBJ2-7, with TRBD2 matching over 9 bases. From germline, CDR1 is MNHEY and CDR2 SMNVEV (reference sequence). V lost 3 bases, J lost 4 bases, and 25 bases stayed unmatched. The CDR3 spans 21 residues.

The V call is TRBV6-6, the J call TRBJ1-1; 11 bases line up with TRBD1. Germline trimming cut 2 bases from V and 3 bases from J; bases unmatched to any gene: 5. In germline, CDR1 is MNHNY, CDR2 SVGAGI (reference sequence). The CDR3 consists of 16 residues. The CDR3 bases are TGTGCCAGCAGTTACAGGACAGGGGGCCCTTACACTGAAGCTTTCTTT. Translating gives CASSYRTGGPYTEAFF.

The gene calls are TRBV6-4 and TRBJ2-3; D not certain. Germline V lookup: CDR1 MRHNA, CDR2 SNTAGT. This CDR3 is 13 amino acids long. V dropped 3 bases and J dropped 1 base, with 5 bases sitting between them. The CDR3 bases are TGTGCCAGCAGTGAACAGCGCACAGATACGCAGTATTTT. Translation gives CASSEQRTDTQYF.

V is TRBV5-1 and J is TRBJ2-5; TRBD2 aligns across 7 bases. CDR1 and CDR2 from the germline V gene are SGHRS and YFSETQ. V trimming: 4 bases; J trimming: 4 bases; junction bases outside the gene matches: 4. The CDR3 loop spans 13 amino acids. The CDR3 region has the DNA TGCGCCAGCAGCCCCCCGGGGGGAGAGACCCAGTACTTC. This codes for CASSPPGGETQYF.

In its sample, this clone was seen once. The chain carries TRBV7-2 and TRBJ1-1; tentatively, D is TRBD1 (5 bases). With 5 bases removed from V and 0 bases from J, the gap between germline ends came to 13 bases. The germline gives CDR1 SGHTA, CDR2 FQGNSA. The CDR3 spans 15 residues. The chain's CDR3 is CASSPRQKLNTEAFF. The CDR3 nucleotides are TGTGCCAGCAGCCCCAGACAGAAACTGAACACTGAAGCTTTCTTT. Full variable domain (rest looked up from reference TRBV7-2 and TRBJ1-1): GAGVSQSPSNKVTEKGKDVELRCDPISGHTALYWYRQSLGQGLEFLIYFQGNSAPDKSGLPSDRFSAERTGGSVSTLTIQRTQQEDSAVYLCASSPRQKLNTEAFFGQGTRLTVV.